In its sample, the clone carrying this TCR beta chain was seen a few times. Its antigen is as yet unknown. These data come from a study of blood T cells in healthy people across ages. General study findings and limits: The study found more naive CD4+ cells and higher diversity in long-lived than aged donors. When one million T cells were used, diversity estimates were thought to be underestimates.

PCR was performed a second time for roughly 7 to 12 cycles using a sample-barcoded 5' primer and a J-beta primer mix. A 12-random-nucleotide template-switch adaptor tagged each cDNA molecule. TCRdb called the 5' RACE reads again in MiXCR, with one record for every CDR3 protein. The sample has around 1,500,000 distinct CDR3 sequences; under 30% are singletons. CDR3 length equals 16 residues. Trimming at V came to 4 bases and at J to 8 bases, leaving 11 bases not matched to a gene. CDR1 is KGHSH, CDR2 LQKENI, per germline. Samples each had at least 5 micrograms of total RNA extracted. The clonotype originates from a woman aged 25 to 39 in good health. The sequencing sample was made of blood. The V call is TRBV18, the J call TRBJ2-1, with 10 bases matching TRBD2. CDR3: CASSQGTSVGGYEQFF. CDR3 DNA sequence: TGTGCCAGCTCACAGGGGACTAGCGTCGGGGGATATGAGCAGTTCTTC.